The 21 T cell receptor beta chains below all came from one sample that was sequenced in a study of high-grade serous ovarian cancer treatment subgroups. Tumor samples were obtained before definitive surgery or chemotherapy. Clones were sequenced by immunoSEQ multiplex PCR, and TCRdb holds only the in-frame ones, with some missing. Counted here are more than 3,000 clones, 70% to 80% occurring once; the ten biggest clones make up about 8.8%. Sample: tumor tissue. These receptors originate from a human donor with high-grade serous ovarian cancer.

This chain links TRBV7-2 with TRBJ2-7; the match to TRBD2 covers 7 bases. Per germline, CDR1 SGHTA and CDR2 FQGNSA. V was clipped by 2 bases and J by 2 bases; unmatched bases: 3. This CDR3 comprises 14 residues. The CDR3 nucleotides are TGTGCCAGCAGCTTAAGTACTAGCGCCTACGAGCAGTACTTC. Its protein product is CASSLSTSAYEQYF.

The V and J genes are TRBV30 and TRBJ2-7; 9 bases line up with TRBD2. In germline, CDR1 is GTSNPN, CDR2 SVGIG (reference sequence). This CDR3 comprises 13 residues. V shed 5 bases and J 6 bases; nucleotides not matched to a gene: 8. CDR3 DNA sequence: TGTGCCTGGGGATTGGCGGGAGGGGGCGAGCAGTACTTC. Protein sequence: CAWGLAGGGEQYF.

The table lists this clone with a count of one. The CDR3 loop is CASRDRDRVNTEAFF. In nucleotides, the CDR3 is TGTGCCAGCAGGGACCGGGACAGGGTGAACACTGAAGCTTTCTTT. The rearrangement links TRBV6-1 to TRBJ1-1; 9 bases map to TRBD1. Losses at the gene ends were 6 bases for V and 0 bases for J; bases not matched to a gene: 5. CDR3 length: 15 amino acids. Germline assignment: CDR1 MNHNS and CDR2 SASEGT.

The chain uses TRBV27 and TRBJ1-2; D unresolved. This CDR3 contains 14 residues. Trimming left V 4 bases short and J 4 bases short, with 13 bases between. Germline V gives CDR1 MNHEY, CDR2 SMNVEV (reference sequence). CDR3 coding DNA: TGTGCCAGCAGTTCCAACGGACCGAGCTATGGCTACACCTTC. Its translation: CASSSNGPSYGYTF.

J is TRBJ2-3 and V is TRBV19; D not resolved. The CDR3 runs 17 residues. V was pared by 4 bases and J by 0 bases, with 17 bases between. Germline V CDR1 and CDR2: LNHDA, SQIVND (reference sequence). CDR3 residues: CASSSSRLSTSTDTQYF. CDR3 DNA: TGTGCCAGTAGTAGCTCTAGACTCTCAACTAGCACAGATACGCAGTATTTT.

As DNA, the CDR3 is TGTGCCAGCAGCTTAGGGACTAGCGCCTACAATGAGCAGTTCTTC. Its protein product is CASSLGTSAYNEQFF. The chain couples TRBV7-3 to TRBJ2-1, with TRBD2 identical over 10 bases. CDR3 length equals 15 residues. In germline, CDR1 is SGHTA, CDR2 FQGTGA. V lost 2 bases and J lost 2; bases outside the gene matches: 0.

This chain uses TRBV5-4 with TRBJ2-1, with D perhaps matching TRBD1 or TRBD2 (5 bases each). CDR3 size: 15 residues. Germline V gene lookup returns CDR1 SGHNT and CDR2 YYREEE (reference sequence). The V end was cut by 0 bases, the J end by 1 base, with 8 bases between. The CDR3 sequence: CASSLGGGSYNEQFF. The CDR3 bases are TGTGCCAGCAGCTTGGGTGGGGGTTCCTACAATGAGCAGTTCTTC.

The V call is TRBV30, the J call TRBJ2-7, with D unresolved. The CDR3 contains 13 residues. The germline V gene encodes CDR1 GTSNPN and CDR2 SVGIG (reference sequence). Trimming shortened V by 2 bases and J by 2 bases, and 10 bases separated the two germline ends. The CDR3 coding sequence is TGTGCCTGGAGTAATGGGCTAGCCTACGAGCAGTACTTC. As protein: CAWSNGLAYEQYF.

The chain links TRBV30 to TRBJ2-7, with D possibly TRBD1 on 6 matching bases. This CDR3 has 16 residues. V was trimmed by 1 base and J by 2 bases, leaving 18 bases between them. Germline values: CDR1 GTSNPN, CDR2 SVGIG (reference sequence). The CDR3 region is CAWSEIRDTLTYEQYF. The CDR3 nucleotides are TGTGCCTGGAGTGAGATCCGGGACACGCTTACCTACGAGCAGTACTTC. Full variable domain (outside the CDR3, taken from reference TRBV30 and TRBJ2-7): SQTIHQWPATLVQPVGSPLSLECTVEGTSNPNLYWYRQAAGRGLQLLFYSVGIGQISSEVPQNLSASRPQDRQFILSSKKLLLSDSGFYLCAWSEIRDTLTYEQYFGPGTRLTVT.

The chain is built from TRBV7-9 and TRBJ2-5, with D unresolved. The germline CDR1 and CDR2 sequences are SEHNR and FQNEAQ (reference sequence). The length of the CDR3 is 15 residues. V lost 7 bases and J 2 bases, leaving 17 bases between the germline ends. CDR3 region: CASTIPPAAQETQYF. CDR3 coding DNA: TGTGCCAGCACCATCCCTCCGGCGGCGCAAGAGACCCAGTACTTC.

This clone was detected only a few times. An end of the junction does not agree with germline; a read error may underlie this. The chain recombines TRBV5-4 with TRBJ1-2, with D unclear. The germline V gene encodes CDR1 SGHNT and CDR2 YYREEE (reference sequence). The CDR3 sequence is 14 residues long. CDR3: CASSFDLGNSGYTF. DNA of the CDR3: TGTGCCAGCAGCTTTGATTTAGGTAACTCTGGCTACACCTTC.

The chain has TRBV29-1 and TRBJ2-1; possible D gene TRBD2, 6 bases. The V and J ends lost 3 bases and 4 bases respectively, with 13 bases between them. CDR3 length: 14 residues. Germline V gives CDR1 SQVTM, CDR2 ANQGSEA. The CDR3 sequence is CSVDPAGLYNEQFF. CDR3 in DNA: TGCAGCGTTGATCCGGCGGGGCTATACAATGAGCAGTTCTTC.

This chain joins TRBV27 and TRBJ1-2, with D perhaps TRBD1 (6 bases). The CDR3 runs 15 residues. V was pared by 0 bases and J by 3 bases, with 11 bases between. Germline V lookup: CDR1 MNHEY, CDR2 SMNVEV (reference sequence). CDR3 sequence (DNA): TGTGCCAGCAGTTTATCGGCAGGGGACGACTATGGCTACACCTTC. Translating gives CASSLSAGDDYGYTF.

The chain carries TRBV29-1 and TRBJ2-7; D perhaps matches TRBD1 (6 bases). The ends were cut back, 4 bases at V and 4 bases at J, with 8 bases in the middle. Looked up from germline, CDR1 is SQVTM and CDR2 is ANQGSEA. The CDR3 has 11 residues. The CDR3 spells CSVGTVYEQYF. CDR3 in DNA: TGCAGCGTTGGGACAGTATACGAGCAGTACTTC.

The V gene is TRBV4-2, the J gene TRBJ2-2; 7 bases match TRBD2. The germline gives CDR1 LGHNA, CDR2 YNFKEQ. Trimming cost V 0 bases and J 6 bases; bases outside gene matches: 4. The CDR3 loop spans 15 amino acids. CDR3 DNA: TGTGCCAGCAGCCAAGATCAGGCGGGAGCCGGGGAGCTGTTTTTT. Its translation is CASSQDQAGAGELFF.

This chain connects TRBV5-1 to TRBJ2-3; 10 bases are shared with TRBD2. V was pared by 0 bases and J by 5 bases, with 3 bases of the junction left unmatched. Germline V gives CDR1 SGHRS, CDR2 YFSETQ. The CDR3 is made up of 15 amino acids. The DNA of the CDR3 is TGCGCCAGCAGCTTGGGGCTAGCGGGAGTAGATACGCAGTATTTT. Translated, it gives CASSLGLAGVDTQYF.

This clone has a single count. V usage is TRBV2 and J usage is TRBJ1-6, with TRBD1 identical over 7 bases. This CDR3 region has 12 residues. Germline-derived CDR1 and CDR2 are SNHLY and FYNNEI. V gave up 6 bases and J gave up 15 bases; unmatched junction bases: 8. The CDR3 region is CASSLLGGFLHF. CDR3 DNA sequence: TGTGCCAGCAGCCTCCTAGGGGGCTTCCTCCACTTT.

A single count supports this clone. The chain employs TRBV5-1 and TRBJ1-2, with no clear D. The length of the CDR3 is 13 residues. Germline values: CDR1 SGHRS, CDR2 YFSETQ. V was trimmed by 3 bases and J by 4 bases, leaving 10 bases between them. CDR3: CASSSPASYGYTF. CDR3 bases: TGCGCCAGCAGCTCCCCGGCGAGCTATGGCTACACCTTC.

The chain couples TRBV5-5 to TRBJ2-7; 11 bases agree with TRBD2. CDR1 SGHKS and CDR2 YYEKEE come from the germline V gene (reference sequence). There are 16 residues in the CDR3. J was trimmed by 4 bases and V by 6 bases; bases with no gene match: 12. In DNA form, the CDR3 reads TGTGCCAGCAACGCGAAAACTAGCGGGAGTGGGTACGAGCAGTACTTC. This encodes CASNAKTSGSGYEQYF.

The J gene is TRBJ2-6, the V gene TRBV4-1; maybe TRBD2 (7 bases). CDR1 and CDR2 (germline): MGHRA, YSYEKL. The CDR3 covers 20 residues. V was pared by 0 bases and J by 0 bases, with 18 bases between. The CDR3 is CASSQDLGGALDSGANVLTF. CDR3 DNA sequence: TGCGCCAGCAGCCAAGATTTAGGGGGGGCGCTCGACTCTGGGGCCAACGTCCTGACTTTC.

As DNA, the CDR3 is TGTGCCAGCAGCGTGCAAACGACCGGGGAGCTGTTTTTT. Amino acids: CASSVQTTGELFF. The chain carries TRBV7-3 and TRBJ2-2; unclear D gene. In germline, CDR1 is SGHTA, CDR2 FQGTGA. The V end lost 5 bases, the J end lost 5 bases, and 9 bases lay between the germline ends. CDR3 size: 13 residues.